What follows are 7 T cell receptor beta chains derived from one specimen sequenced in a study of shared clonotypes between healthy human individuals. The assay was immunoSEQ multiplex PCR, and TCRdb's table has in-frame clones only and misses some. This sample has more than 2,000,000 clones, with more than 90% found just once. Sequencing input: naive CD4+ T cells sorted from blood. Subset defined: CD45RA+ positively selected. These receptors were obtained from a man younger than 30 in good health.

Points on this clone: In the same sample, other DNA sequences code for this CDR3. This sequence joins TRBV9 and TRBJ1-6, with D hard to call. The CDR3 covers 15 residues. The germline V gene has CDR1 SGDLS and CDR2 YYNGEE. With 0 bases removed from V and 6 bases from J, the gap between germline ends came to 10 bases. CDR3 amino acids: CASSVDPGLNSPLHF. CDR3 DNA: TGTGCCAGCAGCGTAGACCCCGGCCTTAATTCACCCCTCCACTTT.

V and J are TRBV7-9 and TRBJ2-7; possibly TRBD1 for D (7 bases). Trimming took 0 bases from V and 3 from J, leaving 15 bases between them. Germline-derived CDR1 and CDR2 are SEHNR and FQNEAQ (reference sequence). CDR3 length equals 16 residues. The CDR3 DNA follows: TGTGCCAGCAGCTTAGCCGAGGGCAGGGGGGTCTACGAGCAGTACTTC. It is translated as CASSLAEGRGVYEQYF.

The genes are TRBV2 and TRBJ2-2; 8 nucleotides align to TRBD2. Looked up from germline, CDR1 is SNHLY and CDR2 is FYNNEI. V lost 4 bases and J lost 2; bases outside the gene matches: 6. The CDR3 length is 16 residues. For the CDR3, the DNA is TGTGCCAGCAGTGTCGAACTAGCGGTTAACACCGGGGAGCTGTTTTTT. This gives the protein CASSVELAVNTGELFF.

The chain joins TRBV6-6 to TRBJ2-2; possible D gene TRBD1, 6 bases. V lost 6 bases, J lost 6 bases, and 11 bases lay in between. Germline V gene sequence: CDR1 MNHNY, CDR2 SVGAGI (reference sequence). CDR3 length: 13 residues. The CDR3 region is CASSQQGAGELFF. DNA of the CDR3: TGTGCCAGCAGCCAACAGGGAGCCGGGGAGCTGTTTTTT.

Concerning this clone itself: The identical CDR3 is also encoded by other nucleotide sequences in the sample. This chain joins TRBV11-3 and TRBJ2-3, with TRBD2 matching over 7 bases. Losses at the gene ends were 5 bases for V and 5 bases for J; bases not matched to a gene: 7. Germline V gene lookup returns CDR1 SGHNT and CDR2 YENEEA. This CDR3 is 14 amino acids long. DNA of the CDR3: TGTGCCAGCAGCCTGGAAGGGAGGGGAGATACGCAGTATTTT. Protein sequence: CASSLEGRGDTQYF.

The J gene is TRBJ1-4, the V gene TRBV18, with D possibly TRBD1 on 5 matching bases. Germline CDR1 is KGHSH and CDR2 is LQKENI. Trimming cost V 6 bases and J 8 bases, with 13 bases left between them. The CDR3 covers 13 residues. The CDR3 is CASSGGASEKLFF. DNA for the CDR3: TGTGCCAGCTCGGGAGGGGCGAGCGAAAAACTGTTTTTT.

This sequence joins TRBV5-1 and TRBJ2-7; 7 bases fit TRBD2. The CDR3 is 16 amino acids. In germline, CDR1 is SGHRS, CDR2 YFSETQ. After removal of 4 bases from V and 1 base from J, the junction contained 11 bases not matched to a gene. CDR3 residues: CASSRTPSGRSYEQYF. DNA of the CDR3: TGCGCCAGCAGCCGAACCCCTAGCGGCCGTTCCTACGAGCAGTACTTC.